These 32 T cell receptor beta chains originate from one sample sequenced in a study of blood T cells in healthy people across ages. The authors ran a second PCR of roughly 6 to 12 cycles using a sample-barcoded 5' primer and a J-beta primer mix. MiXCR, applied by TCRdb to the 5' RACE reads, yields one record per CDR3 protein. The table lists hundreds of thousands of distinct CDR3 sequences, 45% to 60% of them singletons. Material for sequencing was blood. The receptors stem from a woman aged 80 or over in good health.

This clonotype was seen at least ten times. This chain links TRBV28 with TRBJ2-1, with no clear D. The V gene's germline CDR1 is MDHEN and CDR2 SYDVKM. The CDR3 runs to 12 residues. The V end lost 6 bases, the J end lost 5 bases, and 8 bases lay between the germline ends. The DNA of the CDR3 is TGTGCCAGCAGCGAGACGGACAATGAGCAGTTCTTC. It is translated as CASSETDNEQFF.

In its sample, this clonotype was seen many times. The CDR3, as DNA: TGTGCCAGCAGGGCCGGGACTAGCGGCAATGAGCAGTTCTTC. It specifies CASRAGTSGNEQFF. The gene calls are TRBV6-1 and TRBJ2-1, with TRBD2 identical over 11 bases. J was trimmed by 6 bases and V by 6 bases; bases with no gene match: 4. The CDR3 loop spans 14 amino acids. Germline values: CDR1 MNHNS, CDR2 SASEGT.

The chain uses TRBV20-1 and TRBJ1-2; D is possibly TRBD1 (5 bases). The CDR3 has 12 residues. The V gene's germline CDR1 is DFQATT and CDR2 SNEGSKA (reference sequence). The CDR3 coding sequence is TGCAGCGCAAACCGGGACGGTATTGGATACACCTTC. The encoded protein is CSANRDGIGYTF.

In its sample, this clonotype was seen once. The chain has TRBV4-2 and TRBJ2-7; no clear D. The CDR3 contains 15 residues. The V gene's germline CDR1 is LGHNA and CDR2 YNFKEQ. V was shortened by 3 bases and J by 1 base, with 13 bases between the two germline ends. In DNA form, the CDR3 reads TGTGCCAGCAGCCAGGGGTCAGTCTGGTCCTACGAGCAGTACTTC. The encoded protein is CASSQGSVWSYEQYF.

This clonotype came up many times. This chain links TRBV9 with TRBJ2-2; 8 bases agree with TRBD1. In germline, CDR1 is SGDLS, CDR2 YYNGEE. This CDR3 contains 16 residues. Losses at the gene ends were 2 bases for V and 1 base for J; bases not matched to a gene: 4. CDR3 sequence: CASSVGQGMNTGELFF. The CDR3 nucleotides are TGTGCCAGCAGCGTCGGACAGGGAATGAACACCGGGGAGCTGTTTTTT.

The V and J genes are TRBV7-8 and TRBJ1-5; D not resolved. The CDR3 loop spans 13 amino acids. V lost 4 bases to trimming and J lost 9 bases, with 13 bases between them. Germline CDR1 SGHVS, CDR2 FQNEAQ. CDR3 region: CASSSDGDRPQHF. The DNA for the CDR3 is TGTGCCAGCAGCTCTGACGGTGATCGGCCCCAGCATTTT.

This chain joins TRBV20-1 and TRBJ2-5; tentatively, D is TRBD2 (6 bases). The CDR3 spans 15 residues. Germline assignment: CDR1 DFQATT and CDR2 SNEGSKA (reference sequence). Trimming left V 0 bases short and J 5 bases short, with 16 bases between. The CDR3 sequence is CSARDVGGPTETQYF. CDR3 coding DNA: TGCAGTGCTAGAGACGTGGGGGGTCCTACGGAGACCCAGTACTTC.

The genes are TRBV7-2 and TRBJ1-2; TRBD1 is a possible D gene (5 bases). The CDR3 is made up of 15 amino acids. The V end was cut by 4 bases, the J end by 4 bases, with 16 bases between. CDR1 and CDR2 from the germline V gene are SGHTA and FQGNSA. This chain's CDR3 is CASSSSGEGAYGYTF. The DNA for the CDR3 is TGTGCCAGCAGCTCGTCGGGGGAGGGAGCCTATGGCTACACCTTC.

This chain joins TRBV3-1 and TRBJ2-4; D is unclear. The CDR3 is made up of 12 amino acids. Trimming took 0 bases from V and 5 from J, leaving 2 bases between them. Germline assignment: CDR1 LGHDT and CDR2 YNNKEL (reference sequence). This chain's CDR3 is CASSQDENIQYF. CDR3 DNA sequence: TGTGCCAGCAGCCAAGATGAAAACATTCAGTACTTC.

This clonotype appeared a few times. This chain links TRBV5-1 with TRBJ2-2, with D tentatively TRBD2 (6 bases). V lost 3 bases and J lost 1, with 10 bases in between. Germline CDR1 and CDR2: SGHRS and YFSETQ. CDR3 size: 15 residues. The CDR3 bases are TGCGCCAGCAGCTCCTTCGGGGGGAACACCGGGGAGCTGTTTTTT. Protein sequence: CASSSFGGNTGELFF.

This clonotype has only a few counts. The chain carries TRBV25-1 and TRBJ2-3; 9 bases match TRBD1. The germline V gene has CDR1 MGHDK and CDR2 SYGVNS. Trimming cost V 3 bases and J 9 bases; bases outside gene matches: 1. CDR3 length: 12 amino acids. The CDR3 DNA is TGTGCCAGCAGTGACGACAGGGGGACGCAGTATTTT. Protein: CASSDDRGTQYF.

This chain joins TRBV30 and TRBJ2-3, with a weak D call TRBD2 (5 bases). The CDR3 consists of 13 residues. Trimming left V 4 bases short and J 4 bases short, with 12 bases between. The germline V gene has CDR1 GTSNPN and CDR2 SVGIG (reference sequence). CDR3 in amino acids: CAWNEGRADTQYF. CDR3 nucleotide sequence: TGTGCCTGGAATGAGGGCCGCGCAGATACGCAGTATTTT.

Many counts were recorded for this clonotype. V gene TRBV5-5 combines with J gene TRBJ2-7; 8 bases match TRBD1. The CDR3 length is 15 residues. V lost 1 base and J lost 1; bases outside the gene matches: 4. Per the germline V gene, CDR1 is SGHKS and CDR2 is YYEKEE (reference sequence). CDR3 residues: CASSLQGASSYEQYF. In DNA, the CDR3 is TGTGCCAGCAGCTTGCAGGGGGCCAGTTCCTACGAGCAGTACTTC. The entire variable domain, with the rest obtained from reference TRBV5-5 and TRBJ2-7, is as follows: DAGVTQSPTHLIKTRGQQVTLRCSPISGHKSVSWYQQVLGQGPQFIFQYYEKEERGRGNFPDRFSARQFPNYSSELNVNALLLGDSALYLCASSLQGASSYEQYFGPGTRLTVT.

CDR3 nucleotides: TGTGCCAGCAGCCGACTCTCCGGGACAGTTGCCTACAATGAGCAGTTCTTC. It translates to CASSRLSGTVAYNEQFF. V usage is TRBV7-2 and J usage is TRBJ2-1, with 7 bases lining up with TRBD1. V shed 5 bases, J shed 2 bases, and the junction held 12 bases outside the gene matches. The CDR3 length is 17 residues. CDR1 is SGHTA and CDR2 is FQGNSA in the germline V gene. Full variable domain (remainder filled in from reference TRBV7-2 and TRBJ2-1): GAGVSQSPSNKVTEKGKDVELRCDPISGHTALYWYRQSLGQGLEFLIYFQGNSAPDKSGLPSDRFSAERTGGSVSTLTIQRTQQEDSAVYLCASSRLSGTVAYNEQFFGPGTRLTVL.

The chain links TRBV20-1 to TRBJ2-1; D is undetermined. With 7 bases removed from V and 9 bases from J, the gap between germline ends came to 4 bases. The CDR3 has 8 residues. CDR1 is DFQATT, CDR2 SNEGSKA, per germline (reference sequence). The CDR3 sequence is CSVAEQFF. The CDR3 DNA follows: TGCAGTGTCGCTGAGCAGTTCTTC.

The rearrangement joins TRBV20-1 to TRBJ2-1, with 11 nucleotides matching TRBD2. V lost 1 base, J lost 4 bases, and 6 bases stayed unmatched. The CDR3 totals 16 residues. Germline V gene sequence: CDR1 DFQATT, CDR2 SNEGSKA (reference sequence). The CDR3 nucleotides read TGCAGTGCTAGAGTCCGACTAGCGGGACGTTACAATGAGCAGTTCTTC. Its protein product is CSARVRLAGRYNEQFF.

The chain recombines TRBV25-1 with TRBJ1-5; D is unresolved. The CDR3 covers 13 residues. The V end was cut by 3 bases, the J end by 5 bases, with 8 bases between. CDR1 and CDR2 from the germline V gene are MGHDK and SYGVNS. CDR3 amino acids: CASSDSFDQPQHF. CDR3 coding DNA: TGTGCCAGCAGTGACTCGTTCGATCAGCCCCAGCATTTT.

This chain uses TRBV9 with TRBJ2-1, with 8 positions matching TRBD2. There are 15 residues in the CDR3. CDR1 is SGDLS, CDR2 YYNGEE, per germline. V lost 0 bases to trimming and J lost 11 bases; unmatched junction nucleotides: 10. The CDR3 region is CASSVAQAGTRQQFF. The CDR3 DNA sequence: TGTGCCAGCAGCGTAGCCCAAGCCGGGACTAGGCAGCAGTTCTTC.

This clonotype was observed at least ten times. Just one base apart from a much larger clone, this may be a read error. V is TRBV7-2 and J is TRBJ1-1; D call uncertain. This CDR3 comprises 11 residues. CDR1 and CDR2 from the germline V gene are SGHTA and FQGNSA. Trimming shortened V by 4 bases and J by 3 bases, and 3 bases separated the two germline ends. This chain's CDR3 is CASSSDTEAFF. The CDR3 nucleotides read TGTGCCAGCAGCTCCGACACTGAAGCTTTCTTT.

This rearrangement joins TRBV7-8 to TRBJ1-2, with 9 bases lining up with TRBD1. The junction had 3 bases not matched to a gene; V was cut back by 1 base and J by 6 bases. This CDR3 region has 14 residues. CDR1 SGHVS and CDR2 FQNEAQ come from the germline V gene. CDR3 residues: CASSLVRTGDGYTF. CDR3 coding DNA: TGTGCCAGCAGCTTAGTACGGACAGGGGATGGCTACACCTTC. Full variable domain (outside the CDR3, taken from reference TRBV7-8 and TRBJ1-2): GAGVSQSPRYKVAKRGQDVALRCDPISGHVSLFWYQQALGQGPEFLTYFQNEAQLDKSGLPSDRFFAERPEGSVSTLKIQRTQQEDSAVYLCASSLVRTGDGYTFGSGTRLTVV.

The chain employs TRBV7-8 and TRBJ2-7, with 10 bases fitting TRBD2. The J segment lost 6 bases and the V segment lost 1 base, leaving 9 bases of the junction unmatched. CDR3 length equals 16 residues. CDR1 and CDR2 (germline): SGHVS, FQNEAQ. The CDR3 nucleotides read TGTGCCAGCAGCTTAGGGGCTAGCGGGAGCCCCAGCGAGCAGTACTTC. It yields the protein CASSLGASGSPSEQYF.

The chain links TRBV5-1 to TRBJ2-4, with 7 bases that match TRBD2. The CDR3 consists of 15 residues. CDR1 SGHRS and CDR2 YFSETQ come from the germline V gene. V was clipped by 2 bases and J by 13 bases; unmatched bases: 15. The CDR3 DNA follows: TGCGCCAGCAGCTTAGCGAGCGGGACGTACTACGGGCAGTACTTC. Its protein is CASSLASGTYYGQYF.

The chain couples TRBV19 to TRBJ1-5; D call uncertain. CDR1 LNHDA and CDR2 SQIVND come from the germline V gene (reference sequence). With 3 bases removed from V and 1 base from J, the gap between germline ends came to 10 bases. The CDR3 has 15 residues. DNA of the CDR3: TGTGCCAGTAGTATCGGGCCACAGAGCAATCAGCCCCAGCATTTT. This sequence encodes CASSIGPQSNQPQHF.

This rearrangement joins TRBV7-2 to TRBJ2-3; D remains unclear. Per germline, CDR1 SGHTA and CDR2 FQGNSA. The V gene lost 7 bases and the J gene lost 6 bases, with 8 bases spanning the gap. CDR3 size: 11 residues. DNA of the CDR3: TGTGCCAGCACCCGTGTGGATACGCAGTATTTT. Translated: CASTRVDTQYF.

This clonotype was seen at least ten times. This sequence joins TRBV20-1 and TRBJ1-5; D unclear. Germline CDR1 DFQATT, CDR2 SNEGSKA (reference sequence). V lost 6 bases and J lost 6, with 15 bases in between. The CDR3 has 13 amino acids. Here the CDR3 DNA reads TGCAGTGCCAGATCCACTGCTACTCAGCCCCAGCATTTT. Its protein is CSARSTATQPQHF.

This clonotype was observed at least ten times. The gene calls are TRBV4-1 and TRBJ2-1, with D maybe TRBD2 (6 bases). The CDR3 totals 16 residues. Germline-derived CDR1 and CDR2 are MGHRA and YSYEKL. Between the trimmed V and J ends, which lost 0 bases and 0 bases, there was a span of 9 bases. The CDR3 loop reads CASSQDFGSSYNEQFF. In DNA, the CDR3 is TGCGCCAGCAGCCAAGATTTCGGGAGCTCCTACAATGAGCAGTTCTTC.

This clonotype occurred a few times. This chain links TRBV5-1 with TRBJ1-1; 7 nucleotides line up with TRBD1. CDR3 length: 14 amino acids. J gave up 4 bases and V 0 bases, and 3 bases lay outside the gene matches. CDR1 is SGHRS and CDR2 is YFSETQ in the germline V gene. Written as DNA, the CDR3 is TGCGCCAGCAGCTTGGCCTCAGGGGGCACTGAAGCTTTCTTT. It yields the protein CASSLASGGTEAFF.

This clonotype appeared once. A clone one base away is much larger, so this may be a read error. V usage is TRBV27 and J usage is TRBJ1-6; no clear D gene. Looked up from germline, CDR1 is MNHEY and CDR2 is SMNVEV (reference sequence). CDR3 length equals 14 residues. The CDR3 DNA reads TGTGCCAGCAGTTTAAACGTAAATAATTCACCCCCCCACTTT. It is translated as CASSLNVNNSPPHF.

This clonotype was counted once. The chain recombines TRBV9 with TRBJ2-1; D might be TRBD2 (5 bases). This CDR3 has 15 amino acids. The V and J ends lost 0 bases and 4 bases respectively, with 11 bases between them. The germline CDR1 and CDR2 sequences are SGDLS and YYNGEE. DNA of the CDR3: TGTGCCAGCAGCGTAGCTCCTCGGGATTACAATGAGCAGTTCTTC. Its protein product is CASSVAPRDYNEQFF.

The chain joins TRBV5-1 to TRBJ2-5, with D maybe TRBD1 (5 bases). Germline CDR1 and CDR2: SGHRS and YFSETQ. This CDR3 comprises 12 residues. V lost 9 bases, J lost 1 base, and 10 bases lay in between. The CDR3 nucleotides read TGCGCCACCCGAGACAGCCAAGAGACCCAGTACTTC. Protein product: CATRDSQETQYF.

The rearrangement links TRBV7-2 to TRBJ2-5; D is tentatively TRBD1 or TRBD2 (6 bases each). Trimming left V 5 bases short and J 5 bases short, with 15 bases between. Germline CDR1 and CDR2: SGHTA and FQGNSA. CDR3 length equals 14 residues. In DNA form, the CDR3 reads TGTGCCAGCAGCCCCCCGGGGGCTATGGAGACCCAGTACTTC. This encodes CASSPPGAMETQYF.

The rearrangement links TRBV4-3 to TRBJ1-2; tentative D call: TRBD1 (5 bases). This CDR3 has 15 residues. The V end was cut by 0 bases, the J end by 4 bases, with 12 bases between. Looked up from germline, CDR1 is LGHNA and CDR2 is YSLEER. The CDR3 DNA is TGCGCCAGCAGCCAAGAGATTTCGGGGGTCTATGGCTACACCTTC. This gives the protein CASSQEISGVYGYTF.